This T cell receptor (beta chain) was identified in a study of T cell changes during pregnancy in multiple sclerosis. Only in-frame clones appear in the TCRdb table, and some are missing; sequencing was by immunoSEQ multiplex PCR. This sample yields about 80,000 clones, of which around 92% are seen a single time; more than 1.4% belongs to the top ten. The CDR3 totals 15 residues. Trimming cost V 5 bases and J 3 bases; bases outside gene matches: 7. Germline V gives CDR1 MRHNA, CDR2 SNTAGT. This specimen was peripheral blood, taken before pregnancy. The source is a female donor with multiple sclerosis, enrolled in a pregnancy study. This chain links TRBV6-4 with TRBJ2-3, with 8 nucleotides matching TRBD2. The CDR3 sequence is CASSLRGGETDTQYF. For the CDR3, the DNA is TGTGCCAGCAGTCTCCGGGGGGGAGAGACAGATACGCAGTATTTT.